The rows below give T cell receptor beta chains drawn from one sample of a study of beta chain features in type 1 diabetes. The protocol was immunoSEQ multiplex PCR, while the TCRdb copy is restricted to in-frame clones and leaves out a portion. The sample holds about 350,000 clones, roughly 21% seen once. Source material: naive CD4+ T cells from blood. These receptors were obtained from a woman aged 18-29 years in good health. Each CDR3 is given with its conserved first and last residue. A D gene is named only where the DNA matches it firmly. A row's size may be missing; if present it is once, few, many or a size class.

CDR3aa,CDR3nt,v_gene,len,j_gene,abundance,d_gene
CAWTRTTYSYNEQFF,TGTGCCTGGACTCGGACAACCTACTCCTACAATGAGCAGTTCTTC,TRBV30,15,TRBJ2-1,-,-
CASSSLAGGFYNEQFF,TGTGCCAGCAGCTCCTTAGCGGGAGGGTTCTACAATGAGCAGTTCTTC,TRBV5-4,16,TRBJ2-1,few,TRBD2
CATSPRLGGGAADTQYF,TGTGCCACCAGCCCTAGATTGGGCGGGGGGGCCGCAGATACGCAGTATTTT,TRBV15,17,TRBJ2-3,-,TRBD2
CASSPLANEQFF,TGTGCCAGCAGCCCCCTAGCGAATGAGCAGTTCTTC,TRBV11-2,12,TRBJ2-1,-,-
CASSQGTSGNPNEQFF,TGCGCCAGCAGCCAGGGGACTAGCGGGAATCCCAATGAGCAGTTCTTC,TRBV4-1,16,TRBJ2-1,-,TRBD2
CASSLRSTRGTEAFF,TGTGCCAGCAGCCTTCGGTCTACAAGGGGAACTGAAGCTTTCTTT,TRBV9,15,TRBJ1-1,-,-
CAWSVLAGPQETQYF,TGTGCCTGGAGTGTACTAGCGGGACCCCAAGAGACCCAGTACTTC,TRBV30,15,TRBJ2-5,-,TRBD2
CAWDTGGHGYTF,TGTGCCTGGGACACAGGGGGTCATGGCTACACCTTC,TRBV30,12,TRBJ1-2,-,TRBD1
CAWSVMGAGTNEKLFF,TGTGCCTGGAGTGTAATGGGGGCTGGAACTAATGAAAAACTGTTTTTT,TRBV30,16,TRBJ1-4,-,-
CASRPSGPRGNEQFF,TGCGCCAGCCGCCCTAGCGGCCCGCGAGGCAATGAGCAGTTCTTC,TRBV5-1,15,TRBJ2-1,few,TRBD2
CASSQDGTGNYGYTF,TGCGCCAGCAGCCAAGATGGGACAGGGAACTATGGCTACACCTTC,TRBV4-1,15,TRBJ1-2,few,TRBD1
CASSRMGLAARRQFF,TGTGCCAGCAGCCGTATGGGACTAGCGGCCCGGAGGCAGTTCTTC,TRBV7-2,15,TRBJ2-1,-,TRBD2
CASSPAQRSYEQYF,TGCGCCAGCAGTCCGGCGCAGAGGTCCTACGAGCAGTACTTC,TRBV4-1,14,TRBJ2-7,few,-
CSVITDTERLGYTF,TGCAGCGTTATCACGGACACCGAGAGGCTTGGCTACACCTTC,TRBV29-1,14,TRBJ1-2,few,-
CAWSRDSQPQHF,TGTGCCTGGAGTAGGGACAGCCAGCCCCAGCATTTT,TRBV30,12,TRBJ1-5,few,TRBD1
CSASGKAEQFF,TGCAGTGCTAGCGGGAAGGCTGAGCAGTTCTTC,TRBV20-1,11,TRBJ2-1,-,-
CAWSHSSVTYEQYF,TGTGCCTGGAGTCACTCTAGCGTTACCTACGAGCAGTACTTC,TRBV30,14,TRBJ2-7,-,-
CAWSEGQGNTEAFF,TGTGCCTGGAGTGAAGGCCAGGGGAACACTGAAGCTTTCTTT,TRBV30,14,TRBJ1-1,-,-
CASSRRDRVINYGYTF,TGTGCCAGCAGTCGCCGGGACAGGGTTATCAACTATGGCTACACCTTC,TRBV6-6,16,TRBJ1-2,-,TRBD1
CASSESTSEQYF,TGTGCCAGCAGTGAATCAACAAGCGAGCAGTACTTC,TRBV25-1,12,TRBJ2-7,few,-
CASKLATNEKLFF,TGCGCCAGCAAACTTGCAACTAATGAAAAACTGTTTTTT,TRBV5-1,13,TRBJ1-4,few,-
CATSRGPTPDEQFF,TGTGCCACCAGCAGAGGCCCTACTCCTGATGAGCAGTTCTTC,TRBV15,14,TRBJ2-1,-,-
CASSQDTLAGGDTGELFF,TGCGCCAGCAGCCAAGATACACTAGCGGGGGGGGACACCGGGGAGCTGTTTTTT,TRBV4-3,18,TRBJ2-2,-,TRBD2
CASSSDRGYQPQHF,TGTGCCAGCAGCTCAGATCGCGGATATCAGCCCCAGCATTTT,TRBV7-2,14,TRBJ1-5,few,-
CASSLDLTGRYF,TGTGCCAGCAGCTTAGACCTGACAGGGCGGTACTTC,TRBV7-9,12,TRBJ2-7,-,TRBD1
CATSKGSRTDTQYF,TGTGCCACCTCCAAGGGGTCCCGCACAGATACGCAGTATTTT,TRBV2,14,TRBJ2-3,few,-
CASTSSTGANVLTF,TGTGCCAGCACGTCTAGTACTGGGGCCAACGTCCTGACTTTC,TRBV6-1,14,TRBJ2-6,-,-
CASSMAGVKNTEAFF,TGTGCCAGTAGTATGGCCGGGGTGAAGAACACTGAAGCTTTCTTT,TRBV19,15,TRBJ1-1,few,-
CSATGDYGYTF,TGCAGTGCTACGGGGGACTATGGCTACACCTTC,TRBV20-1,11,TRBJ1-2,-,-
CASSSDSLNIQYF,TGTGCCAGCAGCTCCGACAGCTTAAACATTCAGTACTTC,TRBV5-4,13,TRBJ2-4,-,-
CASSLNQGTQYF,TGTGCCAGCAGCTTGAATCAGGGTACGCAGTATTTT,TRBV11-2,12,TRBJ2-3,few,-
CASTEGRAYNSPLHF,TGTGCCAGCACCGAAGGCAGGGCGTATAATTCACCCCTCCACTTT,TRBV2,15,TRBJ1-6,few,-
CASSAPGQASGELFF,TGTGCCAGCAGTGCGCCGGGACAGGCGTCCGGGGAGCTGTTTTTT,TRBV6-1,15,TRBJ2-2,-,TRBD1
CASSLVQGHNYGYTF,TGTGCCAGCAGCTTAGTCCAGGGGCATAACTATGGCTACACCTTC,TRBV11-3,15,TRBJ1-2,few,-
CSVEEGGGANTGELFF,TGCAGCGTTGAAGAGGGCGGGGGGGCGAACACCGGGGAGCTGTTTTTT,TRBV29-1,16,TRBJ2-2,-,TRBD2
CASSLVGTRYF,TGTGCCAGCAGCTTAGTGGGGACTAGGTACTTC,TRBV7-8,11,TRBJ2-5,-,TRBD2
CAWTSREVHSPLHF,TGTGCCTGGACCTCCCGGGAGGTCCATTCACCCCTCCACTTT,TRBV30,14,TRBJ1-6,few,-
CASSYYSQGNYGYTF,TGTGCCAGCAGTTACTATTCACAGGGTAACTATGGCTACACCTTC,TRBV6-5,15,TRBJ1-2,-,-
CASSPPSAGGNIQYF,TGTGCCAGCTCACCACCTAGCGCCGGGGGGAACATTCAGTACTTC,TRBV18,15,TRBJ2-4,-,TRBD2
CSVDLEGASGRGDIYTDTQYF,TGCAGCGTTGACCTTGAGGGGGCTAGCGGGAGAGGGGACATTTACACAGATACGCAGTATTTT,TRBV29-1,21,TRBJ2-3,few,TRBD2
CAWSKAWNTEAFF,TGTGCCTGGAGCAAAGCTTGGAACACTGAAGCTTTCTTT,TRBV30,13,TRBJ1-1,few,-
CASSSRGRDYEQYF,TGTGCCAGCAGCTCCCGAGGGAGGGACTACGAGCAGTACTTC,TRBV5-8,14,TRBJ2-7,-,TRBD2
CASAGRDLYEQYF,TGCGCCAGCGCCGGGCGGGACCTCTACGAGCAGTACTTC,TRBV5-1,13,TRBJ2-7,-,-
CASSATGEQPQHF,TGTGCCAGCAGCGCCACAGGTGAGCAGCCCCAGCATTTT,TRBV9,13,TRBJ1-5,few,-